Following are 8 T cell receptor beta chains from one sample sequenced in a study of graft-versus-host responses after intestinal transplantation. Libraries were prepared by immunoSEQ multiplex PCR; TCRdb keeps only in-frame clonotypes and omits some of them. Of around 130,000 clones in the sample, just over 90% were seen once. Their specific antigens are unknown. The sample consisted of unstimulated CD4+ T cells sorted from spleen or lymph node cells, taken before intestinal transplant. Receptors were obtained from a human donor who received an intestinal transplant.

The chain couples TRBV5-6 to TRBJ2-1; TRBD2 matches at 11 bases. Germline lookup yields CDR1 SGHDT and CDR2 YYEEEE. The V and J ends lost 4 bases and 7 bases, in that order; junction bases with no gene match: 10. The CDR3 is made up of 16 amino acids. The CDR3, as DNA: TGTGCCAGCAGCCGAAGTCGACTAGCGGGGAGTAATGAGCAGTTCTTC. This encodes CASSRSRLAGSNEQFF. The variable domain in full, with the rest retrieved from reference TRBV5-6 and TRBJ2-1, is DAGVTQSPTHLIKTRGQQVTLRCSPKSGHDTVSWYQQALGQGPQFIFQYYEEEERQRGNFPDRFSGHQFPNYSSELNVNALLLGDSALYLCASSRSRLAGSNEQFFGPGTRLTVL.

This clone was counted only a few times. The V gene is TRBV28, the J gene TRBJ2-3; a weak D match, TRBD2 (6 bases). The V and J ends lost 2 bases and 6 bases respectively, with 12 bases between them. This CDR3 is built from 14 residues. Looked up from germline, CDR1 is MDHEN and CDR2 is SYDVKM. The CDR3 sequence: CASSLGAGPDTQYF. Here the CDR3 DNA reads TGTGCCAGCAGTTTAGGCGCGGGGCCGGATACGCAGTATTTT.

This chain uses TRBV2 with TRBJ2-7; D gene unclear. Between the trimmed V and J ends, which lost 3 bases and 6 bases, there was a span of 18 bases. Germline V lookup: CDR1 SNHLY, CDR2 FYNNEI. The CDR3 is made up of 15 amino acids. CDR3 coding DNA: TGTGCCAGCAGTGACCCCGGGCGGATGAGCTCCGAGCAGTACTTC. It is translated as CASSDPGRMSSEQYF. Complete variable domain (other parts from reference TRBV2 and TRBJ2-7): EPEVTQTPSHQVTQMGQEVILRCVPISNHLYFYWYRQILGQKVEFLVSFYNNEISEKSEIFDDQFSVERPDGSNFTLKIRSTKLEDSAMYFCASSDPGRMSSEQYFGPGTRLTVT.

Of note for this clone: This CDR3 is also generated by other DNA sequences in the sample. V gene TRBV5-1 combines with J gene TRBJ2-5; no definite D call. In germline, CDR1 is SGHRS, CDR2 YFSETQ. The V and J ends lost 0 bases and 2 bases respectively, with 2 bases between them. CDR3 length: 12 residues. The CDR3 reads CASSLGQETQYF. CDR3 DNA: TGCGCCAGCAGCTTGGGGCAAGAGACCCAGTACTTC.

The chain is built from TRBV21-1 and TRBJ1-6; the D segment call TRBD1 is taken from the table without a DNA check. TRBV21-1 is termed a pseudogene. The CDR3 consists of 20 residues. The CDR3 region has the DNA TGTGCCAGCAGCAAAACAGGGGACCTGTCCCTTAGCTCCTATAATTCACCCCTCCACTTT. Amino acid sequence: CASSKTGDLSLSSYNSPLHF.

The chain uses TRBV10-3 and TRBJ2-6, with 8 bases lining up with TRBD1. This CDR3 has 16 amino acids. V was clipped by 10 bases and J by 0 bases; unmatched bases: 8. CDR1 is ENHRY and CDR2 is SYGVKD in the germline V gene. The CDR3 protein is CASDRGENSGANVLTF. CDR3 nucleotide sequence: TGTGCCAGTGACAGGGGAGAGAACTCTGGGGCCAACGTCCTGACTTTC.

The rearrangement links TRBV7-2 to TRBJ2-1, with D possibly TRBD2 on 6 matching bases. V was clipped by 3 bases and J by 1 base, with 10 bases between them. This CDR3 region has 15 residues. In germline, CDR1 is SGHTA, CDR2 FQGNSA. DNA of the CDR3: TGTGCCAGCAGCTTGGAGGGACGGTCCTACAATGAGCAGTTCTTC. It is translated as CASSLEGRSYNEQFF.

The J gene is TRBJ2-1, the V gene TRBV10-2, with a weak D call TRBD1 (5 bases). The CDR3 totals 14 residues. V was cut by 6 bases and J by 1 base, with 10 bases left in between. Per germline, CDR1 WSHSY and CDR2 SAAADI. CDR3 residues: CASRAGQSYNEQFF. Here the CDR3 DNA reads TGCGCCAGCAGGGCAGGGCAATCCTACAATGAGCAGTTCTTC.